This T cell receptor beta chain was captured in a study of human T cells and chemical hapten exposure. The overall study: Largely, small differences in pooled library volume made per-sample TCR yields vary.

In germline, CDR1 is MNHNY, CDR2 SVGAGI (reference sequence). This CDR3 comprises 13 residues. The V and J ends lost 6 bases and 10 bases, in that order; junction bases with no gene match: 4. TCRdb independently ran MiXCR on the RACE reads; one entry per CDR3 protein. The sample lists more than 150,000 distinct CDR3 sequences, 14% occurring once. As to this clonotype: Its antigen is currently unknown.

Findings and caveats of the study: Expanded TCRs created a significantly greater count of big CDR3 similarity clusters than controls did.

Stated time point: patch test 1, 2 weeks after DPC sensitization. The treatment is: therapeutic diphenylcyclopropenone sensitization with weekly scalp DPC. The TCR sequence derives from a woman in her thirties with alopecia areata. Some clones in this sample may be carry-over from other donors' samples. The chain couples TRBV6-6 to TRBJ1-6, with 9 positions matching TRBD1. Sequences were derived from whole blood, sampled in connection with sensitization to the hapten diphenylcyclopropenone (DPC). The CDR3 reads CASRGQGRSPLHF. The CDR3, as DNA: TGTGCCAGCAGGGGACAGGGAAGGTCACCCCTCCACTTT.